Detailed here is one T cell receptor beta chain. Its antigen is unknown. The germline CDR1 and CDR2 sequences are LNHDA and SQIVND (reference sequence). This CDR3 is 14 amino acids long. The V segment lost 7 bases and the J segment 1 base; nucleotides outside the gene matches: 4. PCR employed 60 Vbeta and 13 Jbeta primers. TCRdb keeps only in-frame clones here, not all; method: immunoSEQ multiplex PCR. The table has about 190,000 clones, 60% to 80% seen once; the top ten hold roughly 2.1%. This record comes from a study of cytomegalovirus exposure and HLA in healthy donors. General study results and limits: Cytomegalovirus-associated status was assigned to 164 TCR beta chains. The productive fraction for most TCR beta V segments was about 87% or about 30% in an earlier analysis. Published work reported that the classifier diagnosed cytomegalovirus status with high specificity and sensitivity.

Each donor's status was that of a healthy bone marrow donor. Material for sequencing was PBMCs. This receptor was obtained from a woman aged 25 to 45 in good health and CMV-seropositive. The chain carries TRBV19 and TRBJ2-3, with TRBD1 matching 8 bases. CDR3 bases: TGTGCCAGTAAAACGGACAGGGGCACAGATACGCAGTATTTT. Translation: CASKTDRGTDTQYF.